Sequencing of this TCR beta chain was carried out in a study of OX40 agonist ivuxolimab in advanced cancers. General notes on the study: The costimulatory receptor OX40 (CD134) was targeted by ivuxolimab, a fully human IgG2 agonistic monoclonal antibody. Partial responses were achieved by three dose-escalation patients, of whom one had hepatocellular carcinoma and two had cutaneous melanoma. In the dose-escalation cohort, 82.7% of patients were male, and the mean age was approximately 60 years with a range of about 20 to 80. Peripheral TCRbeta sequencing was intended to test whether TCR sequence diversity was altered and clonal T-cell expansion was caused by ivuxolimab. Of the approximately 54 patients in dose escalation, 19 had hepatocellular carcinoma, some 15 had melanoma, 9 had renal cell carcinoma and 9 had head and neck cancer. Intravenous ivuxolimab was administered to patients every 2 weeks at six dose levels: 0.01, 0.1, 0.3, 1.5, 3 and 10 mg/kg. Prior anti-PD-1, anti-PD-L1 or anti-CTLA-4 therapy was permitted, and 30% to 50% of dose-escalation patients had received checkpoint inhibitors. The paper describes the monotherapy dose-escalation part (N ≈ 49 patients) of the phase I trial of ivuxolimab. Findings and caveats that apply to the study as a whole: On average, CD8+ T cells showed more expanded clones than CD4+ T cells after ivuxolimab. Clonal expansion of both CD4+ and CD8+ blood T cells was observed from baseline to week 6 at doses 0.1 to 3.0 mg/kg. Which antigens the clonally expanded peripheral T cells were specific for was not determined. Low levels of normalized T-cell clonal expansion were also seen in some patients who did not respond. In the 0.1-3.0 mg/kg groups, partial responders had among the lowest normalized peripheral clonal expansion, particularly in CD8+ T cells.

On this clone: Its antigen has not been determined. No clone much larger than this one lies a single base away; base qualities are absent.

Per the germline V gene, SNHLY is the CDR1 and FYNNEI is the CDR2. The V and J ends are trimmed by 7 bases and 6 bases, leaving 19 bases between them. Measured from the cysteine to the phenylalanine, the CDR3 is 14 residues long. The kept DNA is CDR3 alone, 42 bases in frame from the first base. The trial excluded patients who had a history of autoimmune disease or were on systemic immunosuppression. Peripheral blood for TCR sequencing was collected from all dose cohorts at baseline, on cycle 4 day 1, and on cycle 7 day 1. Samples came from an open-label, multicenter, first-in-human phase I dose-escalation trial of ivuxolimab. Adults with locally advanced or metastatic melanoma, renal cell carcinoma, hepatocellular carcinoma or head and neck squamous cell carcinoma were enrolled in the trial. CD4+ and CD8+ T cells were sorted separately from peripheral blood before TCR sequencing. Genomic DNA was extracted from sorted cells for sequencing of the TCRbeta CDR3 region. The immunoSEQ Assay was used for sequencing of TCRbeta CDR3 regions. TCRdb provides this immuneACCESS table in a form limited to in-frame rearrangements. Some clones are lacking; in checked studies, under half of them reflect an unresolved V gene, and why the rest are absent is not known. This sample has about 40,000 clones in its table, and about 91% of those were observed once. 20% to 25% of the sample is taken by the ten largest.

Sequencing used CD4+ or CD8+ T cells sorted from blood, obtained in a trial of the OX40 agonist ivuxolimab. Here the chain combines TRBV2 and TRBJ2-7; a tentative D match to TRBD2 spans 5 bases. The sequence was obtained from an adult with an advanced solid tumor such as melanoma, head and neck, liver or kidney cancer. For the CDR3, the sequence is CASMFFAGEGEQYF. The DNA sequence is TGTGCCAGCATGTTCTTCGCCGGAGAGGGCGAGCAGTACTTC.